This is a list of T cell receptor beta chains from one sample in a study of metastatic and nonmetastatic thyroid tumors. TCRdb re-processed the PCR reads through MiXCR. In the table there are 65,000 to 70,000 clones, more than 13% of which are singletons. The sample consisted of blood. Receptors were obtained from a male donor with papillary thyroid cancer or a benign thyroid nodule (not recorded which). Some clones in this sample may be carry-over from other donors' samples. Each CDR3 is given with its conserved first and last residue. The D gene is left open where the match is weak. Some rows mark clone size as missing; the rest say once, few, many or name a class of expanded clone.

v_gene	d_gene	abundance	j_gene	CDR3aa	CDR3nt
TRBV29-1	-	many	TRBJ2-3	CSVEEFFGTSTDTQYF	TGCAGCGTTGAAGAGTTTTTTGGGACTAGCACAGATACGCAGTATTTT
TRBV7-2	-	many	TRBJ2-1	CASSLRGRAYGNEQFF	TGTGCCAGCAGCTTACGCGGAAGGGCCTATGGCAATGAGCAGTTCTTC
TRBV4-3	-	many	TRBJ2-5	CASSQEGSGAETQYF	TGCGCCAGCAGCCAAGAAGGGTCCGGCGCGGAGACCCAGTACTTC
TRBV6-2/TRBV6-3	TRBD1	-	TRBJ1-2	CASSFQTGVGSYGYTF	TGTGCCAGCAGTTTTCAGACAGGGGTGGGGAGCTATGGCTACACCTTC
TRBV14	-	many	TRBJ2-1	CASTPRGGSYNEQFF	TGTGCCAGCACTCCCCGAGGAGGATCCTACAATGAGCAGTTCTTC
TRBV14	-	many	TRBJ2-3	CASSTERSDTQYF	TGTGCCAGCAGCACGGAGCGTTCAGATACGCAGTATTTT
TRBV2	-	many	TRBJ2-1	CASLAGSSYNEQFF	TGTGCCAGCTTGGCTGGGAGCTCCTACAATGAGCAGTTCTTC
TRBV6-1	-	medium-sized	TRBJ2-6	CASSEGSGANVLTF	TGTGCCAGCAGTGAAGGGTCTGGGGCCAACGTCCTGACTTTC
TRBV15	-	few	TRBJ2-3	CATSRTPRIADTQYF	TGTGCCACCAGCCGAACGCCTAGAATAGCAGATACGCAGTATTTT
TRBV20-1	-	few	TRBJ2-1	CSARGLYNGQFF	TGCAGCGCTAGGGGTCTGTACAATGGGCAGTTCTTC
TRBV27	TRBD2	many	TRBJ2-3	CASSSQTSGYKDTQYF	TGTGCCAGCAGTTCCCAGACTAGCGGGTATAAAGATACGCAGTATTTT
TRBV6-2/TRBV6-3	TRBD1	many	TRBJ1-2	CASSGTGDYGYTF	TGTGCCAGCTCCGGGACAGGGGACTATGGCTACACCTTC
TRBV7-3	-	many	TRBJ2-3	CASSSTGGATDTQYF	TGTGCCAGCAGCTCCACAGGGGGGGCTACAGATACGCAGTATTTT
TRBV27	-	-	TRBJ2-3	CASSLSGFSSTDTQYF	TGCGCCAGCAGTTTATCAGGGTTTTCTAGCACAGATACGCAGTATTTT
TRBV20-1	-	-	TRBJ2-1	CSAIALASPTYNEQFF	TGCAGTGCTATAGCATTAGCGTCACCTACCTACAATGAGCAGTTCTTC
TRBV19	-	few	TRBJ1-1	CASSYRVECTEAFF	TGTGCCAGTAGCTACAGGGTAGAATGTACTGAAGCTTTCTTT
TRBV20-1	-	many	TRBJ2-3	CSARRQAGGATDTQYF	TGCAGTGCTAGACGGCAAGCGGGTGGTGCCACAGATACGCAGTATTTT
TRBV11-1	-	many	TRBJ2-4	CASSFTGKNIQYF	TGTGCCAGCAGCTTTACGGGCAAAAACATTCAGTACTTC
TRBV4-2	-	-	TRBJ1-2	CASSPEGPSAVYTF	TGTGCCAGCAGCCCCGAGGGCCCGTCTGCTGTCTACACCTTC
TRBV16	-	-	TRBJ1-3	CASSPTSVMSGNTIYF	TGTGCCAGCAGCCCGACTAGCGTGATGTCTGGAAACACCATATATTTT
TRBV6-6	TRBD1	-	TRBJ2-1	CAISYSVQGAWEQFF	TGTGCCATCAGTTACTCGGTACAGGGGGCCTGGGAGCAGTTCTTC
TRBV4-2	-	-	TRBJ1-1	CASSQIRGGTEAFF	TGTGCCAGCAGCCAGATCAGGGGAGGCACTGAAGCTTTCTTT
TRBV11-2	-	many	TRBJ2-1	CASSLNNEQFF	TGTGCCAGCAGCTTAAACAATGAGCAGTTCTTC
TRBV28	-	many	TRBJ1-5	CASSSPGGNQPQHF	TGTGCCAGCAGTTCCCCCGGGGGGAATCAGCCCCAGCATTTT
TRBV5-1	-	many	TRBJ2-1	CASSLPQKRGSYNEQFF	TGCGCCAGCAGCTTGCCTCAAAAACGGGGCTCCTACAATGAGCAGTTCTTC
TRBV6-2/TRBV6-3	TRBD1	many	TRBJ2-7	CASRPTGDRVGGEQYF	TGTGCCAGCAGACCCACGGGGGACAGGGTAGGAGGCGAGCAGTACTTC
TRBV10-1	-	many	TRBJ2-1	CASSESEDPYNEQFF	TGCGCCAGCAGTGAGTCCGAGGACCCCTACAATGAGCAGTTCTTC
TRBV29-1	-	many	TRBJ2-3	CSVESSGSTDTQYF	TGCAGCGTTGAAAGTAGCGGTAGCACAGATACGCAGTATTTT
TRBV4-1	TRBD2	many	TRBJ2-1	CASSQVLAGVIYNEQFF	TGCGCCAGCAGCCAAGTCCTAGCGGGAGTGATTTACAATGAGCAGTTCTTC
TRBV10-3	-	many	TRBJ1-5	CAISDMSQPQHF	TGTGCCATCAGTGACATGAGTCAGCCCCAGCATTTT
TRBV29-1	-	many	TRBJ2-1	CSVEEGTYNEQFF	TGCAGCGTGGAAGAGGGGACGTACAATGAGCAGTTCTTC
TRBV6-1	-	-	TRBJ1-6	CASSESEGKTLHF	TGTGCCAGCAGTGAATCAGAGGGAAAGACCCTCCACTTT
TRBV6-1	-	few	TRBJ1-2	CASSDTLDYGYTF	TGTGCCAGCAGTGATACGCTGGATTATGGCTACACCTTC
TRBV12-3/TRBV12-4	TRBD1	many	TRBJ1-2	CASSLGPGQGSFGYTF	TGTGCCAGCAGTTTAGGTCCGGGACAGGGGTCCTTTGGCTACACCTTC
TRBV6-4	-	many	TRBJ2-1	CASSEDLGSYNEQFF	TGTGCCAGCAGTGAAGATTTGGGCTCCTACAATGAGCAGTTCTTC
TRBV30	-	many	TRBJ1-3	CAWSVEGNTIYF	TGTGCCTGGAGTGTGGAGGGAAACACCATATATTTT
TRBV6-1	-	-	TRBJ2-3	CASIEGPGGTDTQYF	TGTGCCAGCATTGAAGGCCCCGGGGGCACAGATACGCAGTATTTT
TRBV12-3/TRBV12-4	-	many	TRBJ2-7	CASSLGRSYEQYF	TGTGCCAGCAGTTTGGGAAGATCCTACGAGCAGTACTTC
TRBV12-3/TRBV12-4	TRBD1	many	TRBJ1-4	CASSFQQGGEKLFF	TGTGCCAGCAGTTTTCAACAGGGGGGCGAAAAACTGTTTTTT
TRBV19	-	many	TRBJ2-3	CASTLQAISTDTQYF	TGTGCCAGTACCCTACAAGCGATCAGCACAGATACGCAGTATTTT
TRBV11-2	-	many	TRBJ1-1	CASSFGGYTEAFF	TGTGCCAGCAGCTTTGGGGGGTACACTGAAGCTTTCTTT
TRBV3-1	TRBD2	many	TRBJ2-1	CASSQVVTSGSHNEQFF	TGTGCCAGCAGCCAGGTAGTCACTAGCGGGAGTCACAATGAGCAGTTCTTC
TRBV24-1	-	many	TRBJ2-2	CATSDPVANTGELFF	TGTGCCACCAGTGATCCCGTCGCGAACACCGGGGAGCTGTTTTTT
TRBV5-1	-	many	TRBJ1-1	CASSLSPRRDTEAFF	TGCGCCAGCAGCTTATCCCCGAGGCGGGACACTGAAGCTTTCTTT
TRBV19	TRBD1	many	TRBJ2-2	CASKRDRGPGELFF	TGTGCCAGTAAGCGGGACAGGGGGCCCGGGGAGCTGTTTTTT
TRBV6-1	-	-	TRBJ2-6	CASSHTVSGANVLTF	TGTGCCAGCAGTCACACTGTCTCTGGGGCCAACGTCCTGACTTTC
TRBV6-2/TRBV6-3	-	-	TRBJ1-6	CASSYGGPNSPLHF	TGTGCCAGCAGTTACGGAGGGCCGAATTCACCCCTCCACTTT
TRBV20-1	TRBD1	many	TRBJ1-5	CSARSTGTGGAQPQHF	TGCAGTGCTAGATCAACCGGGACAGGGGGCGCTCAGCCCCAGCATTTT
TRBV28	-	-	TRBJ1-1	CASSNNWGDTEAFF	TGTGCCAGCAGCAACAACTGGGGGGACACTGAAGCTTTCTTT
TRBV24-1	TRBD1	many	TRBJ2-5	CATSDPGTGWETQYF	TGTGCCACCAGTGACCCCGGGACAGGGTGGGAGACCCAGTACTTC
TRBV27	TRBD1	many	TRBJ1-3	CASSLSGTGSGNTIYF	TGTGCCAGCAGTTTATCAGGGACAGGGTCTGGAAACACCATATATTTT
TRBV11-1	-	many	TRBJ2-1	CASSTQGGSVSSYNEQFF	TGTGCCAGCAGCACTCAAGGGGGTTCGGTCAGCTCCTACAATGAGCAGTTCTTC
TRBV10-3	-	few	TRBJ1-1	CAMSGTPNTEAFF	TGTGCCATGTCCGGGACACCTAACACTGAAGCTTTCTTT
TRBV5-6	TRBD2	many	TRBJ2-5	CASSWPRGTSGNLPETQYF	TGTGCCAGCAGCTGGCCCAGGGGTACTAGCGGGAACCTACCCGAGACCCAGTACTTC
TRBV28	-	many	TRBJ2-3	CASSESQGVDTQYF	TGTGCCAGCAGTGAGTCCCAGGGAGTAGATACGCAGTATTTT
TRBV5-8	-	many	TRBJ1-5	CASSLWTANQPQHF	TGTGCCAGCAGCTTGTGGACAGCGAATCAGCCCCAGCATTTT
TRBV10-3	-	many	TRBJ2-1	CAISEGGQGTYNEQFF	TGTGCCATCAGCGAAGGAGGGCAGGGGACCTACAATGAGCAGTTCTTC
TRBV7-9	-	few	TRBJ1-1	CASSLEKGYGAFF	TGTGCCAGCAGCTTAGAAAAGGGGTACGGAGCTTTCTTT
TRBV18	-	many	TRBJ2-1	CASSPNNEQFF	TGTGCCAGCTCACCTAACAATGAGCAGTTCTTC